A single sample gave rise to the 9 T cell receptor beta chains below, sequenced in a study of T-cell reconstitution after alpha-beta-depleted transplantation in children. A library of TCRbeta sequences, prepared with unique molecular identifiers, was generated. From the PCR reads, TCRdb called clonotypes with MiXCR, one entry per CDR3 protein. This sample has around 600,000 distinct CDR3 sequences, with around 17% found just once. The material sequenced was PBMCs from the stem cell graft donor, taken from the stem cell graft. The receptors originated from a human donor who donated a stem cell graft to a child with acute myeloid leukemia.

In this sample, this clonotype turned up many times. The V gene is TRBV29-1, the J gene TRBJ1-1; 8 positions match TRBD1. The CDR3 loop spans 13 amino acids. V lost 6 bases to trimming and J lost 4 bases; unmatched junction nucleotides: 7. The germline CDR1 and CDR2 sequences are SQVTM and ANQGSEA. CDR3 amino acids: CSVPQGAVTEAFF. CDR3 DNA: TGCAGCGTACCCCAGGGGGCAGTCACTGAAGCTTTCTTT.

In this sample, this clonotype turned up many times. The chain joins TRBV20-1 to TRBJ1-6, with D perhaps matching TRBD1 (6 bases). The V end lost 6 bases, the J end lost 2 bases, and 14 bases lay between the germline ends. Germline-derived CDR1 and CDR2 are DFQATT and SNEGSKA (reference sequence). This CDR3 has 15 amino acids. As DNA, the CDR3 is TGCAGTGCAGGGGGGGGAGCGGCCTATAATTCACCCCTCCACTTT. This sequence encodes CSAGGGAAYNSPLHF.

This clonotype was counted ten times or more. CDR3 sequence reads: CASSLVRKDYNEQFF. The DNA of the CDR3 is TGTGCCAGCAGCTTGGTTAGAAAGGACTACAATGAGCAGTTCTTC. V gene TRBV5-5 combines with J gene TRBJ2-1; no clear D. The germline gives CDR1 SGHKS, CDR2 YYEKEE (reference sequence). This CDR3 is 15 amino acids long. V was trimmed by 0 bases and J by 3 bases, leaving 10 bases between them.

Many counts were recorded for this clonotype. The chain links TRBV7-6 to TRBJ2-5; D uncertain. Germline V gene sequence: CDR1 SGHVS, CDR2 FNYEAQ. The V gene lost 0 bases and the J gene lost 0 bases, with 11 bases spanning the gap. The CDR3 spans 16 residues. The CDR3: CASSLALSPYQETQYF. The DNA of the CDR3 is TGTGCCAGCAGCTTAGCGCTTAGTCCGTACCAAGAGACCCAGTACTTC.

This chain joins TRBV6-1 and TRBJ1-4; D unclear. Germline CDR1 and CDR2: MNHNS and SASEGT. This CDR3 comprises 17 residues. Deletions cut 3 bases from V and 0 bases from J, with 14 bases between. The CDR3 nucleotides are TGTGCCAGCAGTGACCGATACATTCATTCAACTAATGAAAAACTGTTTTTT. Amino acid sequence: CASSDRYIHSTNEKLFF.

In regard to this clonotype: A read error may explain this, as a much larger clone is one base away. The gene calls are TRBV20-1 and TRBJ1-5; 7 nucleotides agree with TRBD1. This CDR3 spans 14 amino acids. V was clipped by 5 bases and J by 5 bases; unmatched bases: 9. CDR1 and CDR2 (germline): DFQATT, SNEGSKA (reference sequence). The CDR3 DNA is TGCAGTGCTGGAAACAGGGGAGGGGATCAGCCCCAGCATTTT. Translated, it gives CSAGNRGGDQPQHF.

There are a few counts of this clonotype. The chain carries TRBV28 and TRBJ1-2; 7 nucleotides line up with TRBD1. Germline-derived CDR1 and CDR2 are MDHEN and SYDVKM. The V segment lost 8 bases and the J segment 3 bases; nucleotides outside the gene matches: 12. This CDR3 has 15 amino acids. The CDR3 bases are TGTGCCAGCCTTGCTACAGGGGAGGGTTACTATGGCTACACCTTC. This codes for CASLATGEGYYGYTF.

Notes on this clonotype: A read error is possible here, since a much larger clone lies one base away. The V and J genes are TRBV12-3 or TRBV12-4 and TRBJ2-1; D perhaps matches TRBD1 (5 bases). The length of the CDR3 is 16 residues. V lost 6 bases, J lost 6 bases, and 21 bases lay in between. The CDR3 here is CASSPRTRIVGNEQFF. The CDR3 bases are TGTGCCAGCAGCCCCAGGACACGCATCGTGGGCAATGAGCAGTTCTTC.

This clonotype was observed many times. This rearrangement joins TRBV12-3 or TRBV12-4 to TRBJ1-2; D uncertain. V was trimmed by 2 bases and J by 4 bases, leaving 8 bases between them. CDR3 length equals 13 residues. CDR3 coding DNA: TGTGCCAGCAGTTTACACGGAACCTATGGCTACACCTTC. This translates into CASSLHGTYGYTF.